These T cell receptor beta chains were read from a single sample in a study of OX40 agonist ivuxolimab in advanced cancers. Data came from immunoSEQ multiplex PCR; TCRdb stores just in-frame clones and leaves some out. Of 60,000 or so clones in the sample, 80% to 85% were seen once. The sequencing here drew on CD4+ or CD8+ T cells sorted from blood, taken in a trial of the OX40 agonist ivuxolimab. The receptors shown here come from an adult with an advanced solid tumor such as melanoma, head and neck, liver or kidney cancer. Each CDR3 is given without its conserved first and last residue. Fields, in order: V gene, CDR3 protein.

TRBV6-5	ASSAQQGRGAEAF
TRBV29-1	SVAGTFNTEAF
TRBV2	ASNGGATYNEQF
TRBV7-2	ASSLRPGGNTEAF
TRBV7-2	ASSDTGMYTGELF
TRBV6-6	ASSYLNEAF
TRBV4-2	ASSQATTGTNEQF
TRBV6-5	ASSYSRETQY
TRBV2	ASSDGGGLGTQY
TRBV4-2	ASSQYRVKTEAF
TRBV5-1	ASSLAFGFGYEQY
TRBV27	ASRIGTKNSPLH
TRBV6-1	ASSEWNRGFDQPQH
TRBV6-1	ASSESGTESGELF
TRBV7-2	AGSLAGGPYEQY
TRBV6-1	ASSEGGTGNTIY
TRBV19	ASSTGLRNEKLF